Listed here are 32 T cell receptor beta chains from one sample, sequenced in a study of CD8 T cells in ankylosing spondylitis. TCRdb reprocessed the 5' RACE reads with MiXCR, giving one entry per CDR3 protein. The profile shows roughly 150,000 distinct CDR3 sequences, around a third of them singletons. Source material: synovial fluid, either unsorted or a sorted T cell fraction (not recorded which). Receptors were obtained from a male donor with ankylosing spondylitis.

Comments on this clonotype: No DNA is shown, since the ends of the CDR3 on it are uncertain; the CDR3 is the one TCRdb lists. The rearrangement joins TRBV4-3 to TRBJ1-4; TRBD1 is the table's D call, not checked against the DNA. Germline values: CDR1 LGHNA, CDR2 YSLEER. The CDR3 region is 18 residues in length, termini included. The CDR3 is CASSQAPFGAATNEKLFF.

This clonotype was seen a handful of times. V usage is TRBV7-8 and J usage is TRBJ1-1; 10 bases are a match to TRBD1. After removal of 2 bases from V and 2 bases from J, the junction contained 8 bases not matched to a gene. This CDR3 has 17 amino acids. The germline V gene has CDR1 SGHVS and CDR2 FQNEAQ. For the CDR3, the DNA is TGTGCCAGCAGCTTAATGGGACAGGGGTCCCTCAACACTGAAGCTTTCTTT. Translated: CASSLMGQGSLNTEAFF.

This rearrangement joins TRBV25-1 to TRBJ2-7; D is uncertain. V dropped 0 bases and J dropped 0 bases, with 9 bases sitting between them. This CDR3 contains 15 residues. CDR1 is MGHDK and CDR2 is SYGVNS in the germline V gene. CDR3 in DNA: TGTGCCAGCAGTGAATATGGCAGAAGCTCCTACGAGCAGTACTTC. This gives the protein CASSEYGRSSYEQYF.

The chain uses TRBV7-8 and TRBJ2-3; TRBD2 is a possible D gene (6 bases). The CDR3 runs 15 residues. CDR1 SGHVS and CDR2 FQNEAQ come from the germline V gene. The V end was cut by 1 base, the J end by 5 bases, with 13 bases between. The CDR3 DNA reads as TGTGCCAGCAGCTTAGGCGTGGGACTTTTAGATACGCAGTATTTT. Protein product: CASSLGVGLLDTQYF.

This chain joins TRBV4-2 and TRBJ2-1, with 13 bases identical to TRBD2. The CDR3 length is 19 residues. J was trimmed by 7 bases and V by 1 base; bases with no gene match: 13. From germline, CDR1 is LGHNA and CDR2 YNFKEQ. This chain's CDR3 is CASSQGTSGRGGRGNEQFF. The CDR3 DNA reads TGTGCCAGCAGCCAAGGAACTAGCGGGAGGGGCGGACGTGGGAATGAGCAGTTCTTC.

This clonotype was counted at least ten times. The CDR3 is CASSLGADRNEKLFF. For the CDR3, the DNA is TGCGCCAGCAGCTTGGGGGCGGACAGGAATGAAAAACTGTTTTTT. The chain has TRBV5-1 and TRBJ1-4, with 7 positions matching TRBD1. V was clipped by 0 bases and J by 5 bases; unmatched bases: 4. The V gene's germline CDR1 is SGHRS and CDR2 YFSETQ. This CDR3 is 15 amino acids long.

The chain combines TRBV7-9 with TRBJ2-7; tentative D call: TRBD1 (6 bases). Germline CDR1 reads SEHNR; CDR2 reads FQNEAQ (reference sequence). CDR3 length: 15 amino acids. Trimming shortened V by 2 bases and J by 0 bases, and 11 bases separated the two germline ends. CDR3 sequence reads: CASSLLATGSYEQYF. The CDR3 DNA sequence: TGTGCCAGCAGCTTATTAGCGACAGGCTCCTACGAGCAGTACTTC.

This chain links TRBV4-3 with TRBJ2-3; TRBD1 or TRBD2 may be the D gene (6 bases each). Trimming removed 5 bases from V and 3 bases from J, with 18 bases in between. The CDR3 length is 16 residues. From germline, CDR1 is LGHNA and CDR2 YSLEER. The CDR3: CASSAGETRGTDTQYF. The CDR3 DNA reads TGCGCCAGCAGCGCGGGCGAGACTAGGGGGACAGATACGCAGTATTTT.

The genes are TRBV7-2 and TRBJ2-7; TRBD1 is a possible D gene (5 bases). The CDR3 is 13 amino acids. The germline V gene encodes CDR1 SGHTA and CDR2 FQGNSA. Trimming removed 5 bases from V and 0 bases from J, with 8 bases in between. CDR3: CASSHRNSYEQYF. The CDR3 DNA sequence: TGTGCCAGCAGCCACAGGAACTCCTACGAGCAGTACTTC.

This clonotype was seen a handful of times. The chain combines TRBV7-2 with TRBJ1-2, with D tentatively TRBD1 (6 bases). Germline V gene data show CDR1 as SGHTA and CDR2 as FQGNSA. There are 15 residues in the CDR3. The ends were cut back, 4 bases at V and 4 bases at J, with 16 bases in the middle. The CDR3 nucleotides are TGTGCCAGCAGCTCCCTTAGGGGGGTGGGCTATGGCTACACCTTC. Translation: CASSSLRGVGYGYTF.

The chain has TRBV10-3 and TRBJ1-2; no reliable D call. This CDR3 has 13 amino acids. V lost 4 bases and J 2 bases, leaving 8 bases between the germline ends. The germline gives CDR1 ENHRY, CDR2 SYGVKD. The chain's CDR3 is CAISGVGNYGYTF. The CDR3 bases are TGTGCCATCAGTGGTGTCGGAAACTATGGCTACACCTTC.

The chain carries TRBV20-1 and TRBJ2-1, with 13 bases identical to TRBD2. J gave up 7 bases and V 3 bases, and 12 bases lay outside the gene matches. The CDR3 is 17 residues long. Per the germline V gene, CDR1 is DFQATT and CDR2 is SNEGSKA (reference sequence). CDR3 sequence (DNA): TGCAGTGCTAGGGCAAGGGCGACTAGCGGGAGGTGGAATGAGCAGTTCTTC. This codes for CSARARATSGRWNEQFF.

A few counts support this clonotype. The chain has TRBV5-1 and TRBJ2-2, with 9 bases identical to TRBD1. The junction had 5 bases not matched to a gene; V was cut back by 3 bases and J by 5 bases. From germline, CDR1 is SGHRS and CDR2 YFSETQ. The CDR3 contains 15 residues. DNA of the CDR3: TGCGCCAGCAGCTGGGGACAGGGATGGACCGGGGAGCTGTTTTTT. Amino acids: CASSWGQGWTGELFF.

This chain connects TRBV28 to TRBJ2-1; D uncertain. Germline V lookup: CDR1 MDHEN, CDR2 SYDVKM. The V and J ends lost 2 bases and 7 bases respectively, with 3 bases between them. The CDR3 has 11 amino acids. The CDR3 region has the DNA TGTGCCAGCAGTTTAATAAATGAGCAGTTCTTC. Its protein product is CASSLINEQFF.

The rearrangement links TRBV5-1 to TRBJ1-6; 8 nucleotides agree with TRBD1. CDR1 is SGHRS, CDR2 YFSETQ, per germline. The CDR3 covers 20 residues. The ends lost 0 bases at V and 0 bases at J; junction bases unmatched: 11. The CDR3 DNA follows: TGCGCCAGCAGCTTGGGAACAGGGGGGTTTCGGAGCTCCTATAATTCACCCCTCCACTTT. Amino acid sequence: CASSLGTGGFRSSYNSPLHF.

The table lists this clonotype with a few counts. This chain connects TRBV20-1 to TRBJ1-2; D gene unclear. V was pared by 3 bases and J by 3 bases, with 20 bases between. Germline CDR1 is DFQATT and CDR2 is SNEGSKA (reference sequence). This CDR3 region has 16 residues. The CDR3 spells CSARGGQLGPHYGYTF. DNA for the CDR3: TGCAGTGCTAGGGGAGGCCAACTTGGCCCCCACTATGGCTACACCTTC.

The chain couples TRBV12-3 or TRBV12-4 to TRBJ2-3; 9 bases line up with TRBD2. The CDR3 has 16 amino acids. Losses at the gene ends were 3 bases for V and 1 base for J; bases not matched to a gene: 5. In nucleotides, the CDR3 is TGTGCCAGCAGTTTCGCCATAGCGGGGGGCACAGATACGCAGTATTTT. Translating gives CASSFAIAGGTDTQYF.

This sequence joins TRBV4-1 and TRBJ2-2; weak D call: TRBD2 (5 bases). The germline CDR1 and CDR2 sequences are MGHRA and YSYEKL. V lost 0 bases and J 4 bases, leaving 12 bases between the germline ends. CDR3 length equals 16 residues. CDR3 DNA sequence: TGCGCCAGCAGCCAAGATGTGCCGGGGAGCACCGGGGAGCTGTTTTTT. Residues: CASSQDVPGSTGELFF.

This sequence joins TRBV12-5 and TRBJ1-1; D unresolved. Germline loops: CDR1 LGHNT, CDR2 FRNRAP. The length of the CDR3 is 14 residues. Trimming pared 0 bases from V and 3 bases from J, leaving 8 bases between. The CDR3 nucleotides read TGTGCTAGTGGTTTGGTACAGTTGCACACTGAAGCTTTCTTT. This encodes CASGLVQLHTEAFF.

This clonotype was detected many times. The chain has TRBV9 and TRBJ2-2, with a weak D call TRBD2 (5 bases). The V gene lost 4 bases and the J gene lost 3 bases, with 13 bases spanning the gap. Per germline, CDR1 SGDLS and CDR2 YYNGEE. The CDR3 covers 15 residues. Here the CDR3 DNA reads TGTGCCAGCAGCTCGACGGGAACTTACACCGGGGAGCTGTTTTTT. Its protein is CASSSTGTYTGELFF.

This chain uses TRBV11-2 with TRBJ2-1, with D maybe TRBD1 (6 bases). Trimming took off 5 bases at V and 0 bases at J, with 11 bases between the two ends. The length of the CDR3 is 15 residues. Germline V gives CDR1 SGHAT, CDR2 FQNNGV. In DNA form, the CDR3 reads TGTGCCAGCAGCGGGACAACGAGCTCCTACAATGAGCAGTTCTTC. Its translation: CASSGTTSSYNEQFF.

This clonotype has a single count. The rearrangement uses TRBV7-3 and TRBJ2-1, with 8 positions matching TRBD2. CDR3 length equals 15 residues. V lost 2 bases, J lost 4 bases, and 4 bases stayed unmatched. Germline V lookup: CDR1 SGHTA, CDR2 FQGTGA. Written as DNA, the CDR3 is TGTGCCAGCAGCTTATCTAGCGGGCCGTACAATGAGCAGTTCTTC. Its protein product is CASSLSSGPYNEQFF.

The chain carries TRBV20-1 and TRBJ2-1; D not resolved. Trimming took 0 bases from V and 3 from J, leaving 6 bases between them. Germline V gene lookup returns CDR1 DFQATT and CDR2 SNEGSKA (reference sequence). This CDR3 is 13 amino acids long. Here the CDR3 DNA reads TGCAGTGCTAGAGAATCAGTCTACAATGAGCAGTTCTTC. Protein product: CSARESVYNEQFF.

V gene TRBV6-5 combines with J gene TRBJ1-3; 7 positions match TRBD1. V shed 0 bases and J 0 bases; nucleotides not matched to a gene: 8. Germline CDR1 reads MNHEY; CDR2 reads SVGAGI. The CDR3 spans 18 residues. CDR3 nucleotides: TGTGCCAGCAGTTACTCGAGGGCCCCAGGGGGCTCTGGAAACACCATATATTTT. This translates into CASSYSRAPGGSGNTIYF.

This clonotype came up many times. V usage is TRBV20-1 and J usage is TRBJ2-3, with D uncertain. Between the trimmed V and J ends, which lost 7 bases and 1 base, there was a span of 12 bases. From germline, CDR1 is DFQATT and CDR2 SNEGSKA (reference sequence). The CDR3 is 13 amino acids. CDR3 protein: CSVHPPGTDTQYF. The CDR3 bases are TGCAGTGTCCACCCCCCCGGCACAGATACGCAGTATTTT.

The chain employs TRBV7-8 and TRBJ2-7; D possibly matches TRBD1 or TRBD2 (5 bases each). This CDR3 spans 14 amino acids. CDR1 and CDR2 from the germline V gene are SGHVS and FQNEAQ. Trimming removed 0 bases at V and 6 bases at J, with 12 bases between. The CDR3 loop reads CASSLAGAGTEQYF. CDR3 nucleotides: TGTGCCAGCAGCTTAGCAGGGGCCGGGACCGAGCAGTACTTC.

The V gene is TRBV28, the J gene TRBJ2-1; 9 nucleotides agree with TRBD1. Trimming cost V 6 bases and J 6 bases; bases outside gene matches: 6. This CDR3 region has 14 residues. In germline, CDR1 is MDHEN, CDR2 SYDVKM. The CDR3 reads CASRRDRVVNEQFF. The CDR3 coding sequence is TGTGCCAGCAGACGGGACAGGGTTGTCAATGAGCAGTTCTTC.

The rearrangement links TRBV15 to TRBJ2-1; 9 bases line up with TRBD2. The germline CDR1 and CDR2 sequences are LNHNV and YYDKDF (reference sequence). V was clipped by 3 bases and J by 1 base; unmatched bases: 4. This CDR3 has 16 residues. CDR3 loop: CATSRETSGSYNEQFF. Here the CDR3 DNA reads TGTGCCACCAGCAGGGAGACTAGCGGATCCTACAATGAGCAGTTCTTC.

This clonotype was seen many times. This sequence joins TRBV5-1 and TRBJ2-5; D is possibly TRBD1 (6 bases). Germline assignment: CDR1 SGHRS and CDR2 YFSETQ. The CDR3 is made up of 15 amino acids. The V and J ends lost 1 base and 3 bases respectively, with 13 bases between them. This CDR3 is CASSLFGQGKETQYF. CDR3 DNA: TGCGCCAGCAGCTTGTTTGGGCAGGGGAAAGAGACCCAGTACTTC.

The V call is TRBV20-1, the J call TRBJ2-2, with 14 positions matching TRBD2. The CDR3 is 18 residues long. Germline CDR1 reads DFQATT; CDR2 reads SNEGSKA (reference sequence). The V and J ends lost 6 bases and 1 base, in that order; junction bases with no gene match: 10. In DNA, the CDR3 is TGCAGTGCCCCCAATCCCGGACTAGCGGGGGGGAACACCGGGGAGCTGTTTTTT. It specifies CSAPNPGLAGGNTGELFF.

The chain recombines TRBV7-2 with TRBJ2-5; 7 bases map to TRBD2. Germline V gene lookup returns CDR1 SGHTA and CDR2 FQGNSA. V dropped 4 bases and J dropped 5; count of bases not matched to a gene: 7. The CDR3 sequence is 14 residues long. This chain's CDR3 is CASSSQRGRETQYF. CDR3 nucleotides: TGTGCCAGCAGCTCCCAGCGGGGCAGGGAGACCCAGTACTTC.

This clonotype was seen many times. The chain employs TRBV7-8 and TRBJ2-2, with 12 bases identical to TRBD1. The CDR3 runs to 16 residues. The V segment lost 4 bases and the J segment 7 bases; nucleotides outside the gene matches: 7. The germline V gene encodes CDR1 SGHVS and CDR2 FQNEAQ. CDR3 sequence (DNA): TGTGCCAGCAGCTCCGGGACAGGGGGCCTAGGCGGGGAGCTGTTTTTT. Residues: CASSSGTGGLGGELFF.